This T cell receptor (beta chain) originates from a study of T cells in Graves' hyperthyroidism and ophthalmopathy. Amplification yielded TCR beta CDR3 regions, with RNA transcripts as the source. Using the HTBI primer set, a first-round RT-PCR was run on the TCR CDR3. TCRdb called the multiplex PCR reads again in MiXCR, with one record for every CDR3 protein. Seen here are hundreds of thousands of distinct CDR3 sequences, roughly a third observed once, and the top ten hold about a third. Germline CDR1 reads SGHTA; CDR2 reads FQGNSA. The CDR3 length is 16 residues. Trimming cost V 1 base and J 0 bases, with 10 bases left between them. This clonotype has a handful of counts.

Sample: blood. The chain is built from TRBV7-2 and TRBJ1-3, with D tentatively TRBD1 (5 bases). This receptor was taken from a woman aged 40 to 50 with Graves' hyperthyroidism. The CDR3 is CASSLVGGLSGNTIYF. As DNA, the CDR3 is TGTGCCAGCAGCTTAGTCGGGGGTCTCTCTGGAAACACCATATATTTT. Based on the CDR3 plus reference TRBV7-2 and TRBJ1-3, the full variable domain is GAGVSQSPSNKVTEKGKDVELRCDPISGHTALYWYRQSLGQGLEFLIYFQGNSAPDKSGLPSDRFSAERTGGSVSTLTIQRTQQEDSAVYLCASSLVGGLSGNTIYFGEGSWLTVV.